This note documents a single TCR beta chain sequence. Antigen: not known. The data are from a study of T cells in Graves' hyperthyroidism and ophthalmopathy. Study findings and constraints: Also found in blood were most expanded thyroid clonotypes above 0.001.

Amplification yielded TCR beta CDR3 regions, with RNA transcripts as the source. Carried out on the TCR CDR3, a first-round RT-PCR used the HTBI primer set. MiXCR was run by TCRdb on the multiplex PCR reads, yielding one entry per CDR3 protein. The profile covers some 600,000 distinct CDR3 sequences, with just over 45% appearing a single time and about 7.8% taken by the ten largest. Sequenced sample: peripheral blood or thyroid tissue (not recorded which). The TCR comes from a woman between 18 and 30 years old with Graves' hyperthyroidism.

This chain's CDR3 is CASSLVGGASEQYF. The CDR3 coding sequence is TGTGCCAGCAGCTTAGTGGGCGGCGCTTCGGAGCAGTACTTC. The chain recombines TRBV7-2 with TRBJ2-7; D gene ambiguous. V lost 1 base, J lost 7 bases, and 14 bases lay in between. The CDR3 loop spans 14 amino acids. Germline CDR1 reads SGHTA; CDR2 reads FQGNSA.